Many counts were recorded for the clone carrying this T cell receptor beta chain. What it binds is not known. This sample was taken from a study of T cell responses to AZD1222 COVID-19 vaccine. The germline V and J ends were trimmed by 0 bases and 6 bases, with 12 bases remaining between them. CDR1 is LGHNA and CDR2 is YNFKEQ in the germline V gene. The CDR3 contains 15 residues. The table came from immunoSEQ multiplex PCR; TCRdb's copy has only in-frame clones and leaves some out. Here the sample spans approximately 170,000 clones, 92% being singletons. Findings and caveats of the study: Repertoires were collected only later (after the peak T cell response had occurred). A mostly white British donor set with more females was recruited, and clonal diversity was possibly underestimated. CD4 TCRs associated with vaccination spanned spike, dominating at 160-218 and 743-854. Baseline serology detected seropositivity in only a handful of AZD1222 recipients.

The sequence was obtained from an adult who received the AZD1222 COVID-19 vaccine. The chain joins TRBV4-2 to TRBJ1-5, with D possibly matching TRBD1 (6 bases). The specimen comprised peripheral blood, sampled 28 days after the second AZD1222 dose. The CDR3 DNA reads TGTGCCAGCAGCCAAGATGAAGGGGGGACTCAGCCCCAGCATTTT. It translates to CASSQDEGGTQPQHF.